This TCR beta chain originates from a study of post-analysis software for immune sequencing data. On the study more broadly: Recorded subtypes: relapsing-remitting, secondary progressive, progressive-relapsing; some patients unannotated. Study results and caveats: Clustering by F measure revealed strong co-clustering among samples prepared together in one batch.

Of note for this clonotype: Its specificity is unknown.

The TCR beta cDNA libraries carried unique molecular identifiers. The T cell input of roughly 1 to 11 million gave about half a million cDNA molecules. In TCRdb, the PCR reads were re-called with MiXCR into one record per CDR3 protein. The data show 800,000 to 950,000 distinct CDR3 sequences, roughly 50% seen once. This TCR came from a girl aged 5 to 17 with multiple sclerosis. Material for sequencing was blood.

CDR3 protein: CASSSWTSGSFPYNEQFF. As DNA, the CDR3 is TGTGCCAGCAGCTCTTGGACTAGCGGGAGTTTCCCCTACAATGAGCAGTTCTTC. The chain combines TRBV7-2 with TRBJ2-1, with TRBD2 matching 13 bases. CDR1 and CDR2 (germline): SGHTA, FQGNSA. Unmatched junction bases numbered 8, after V lost 4 bases and J lost 2 bases. The CDR3 has 18 residues. Looking up the rest from reference TRBV7-2 and TRBJ2-1 gives the full variable domain: GAGVSQSPSNKVTEKGKDVELRCDPISGHTALYWYRQSLGQGLEFLIYFQGNSAPDKSGLPSDRFSAERTGGSVSTLTIQRTQQEDSAVYLCASSSWTSGSFPYNEQFFGPGTRLTVL.